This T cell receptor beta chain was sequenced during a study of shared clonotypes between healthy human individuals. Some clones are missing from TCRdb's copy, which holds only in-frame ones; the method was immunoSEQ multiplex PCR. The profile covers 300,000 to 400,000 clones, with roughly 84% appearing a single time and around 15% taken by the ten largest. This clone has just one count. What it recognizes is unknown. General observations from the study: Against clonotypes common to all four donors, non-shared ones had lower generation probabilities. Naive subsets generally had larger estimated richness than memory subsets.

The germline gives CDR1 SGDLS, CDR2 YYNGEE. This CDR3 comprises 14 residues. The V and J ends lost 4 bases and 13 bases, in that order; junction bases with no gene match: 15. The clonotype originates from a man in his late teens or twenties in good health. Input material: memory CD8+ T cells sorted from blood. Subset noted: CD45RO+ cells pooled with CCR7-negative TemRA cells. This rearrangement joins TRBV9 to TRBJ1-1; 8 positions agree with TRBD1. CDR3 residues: CASSLTGGGAFDFF. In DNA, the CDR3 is TGTGCCAGCAGCCTTACAGGGGGAGGGGCTTTCGATTTCTTT.